This T cell receptor beta chain was profiled in a study of breast tumors, draining lymph nodes, adjacent tissues. Points from the study as a whole: Tumor T cell lymph node origin was a supported hypothesis, not proven. Most tumor T cells seemingly derive from lymph node, then expand in tumor. Compared with basal-like, luminal-like tumors shared significantly more repertoire with nontumor tissue. Compared with lymph nodes, tumors were less diverse; compared with nontumor tissue, more.

Axillary draining lymph nodes of breast cancer patients supplied the node samples. This clonotype was counted at least ten times. Its antigen remains unidentified. MiXCR was run by TCRdb on the multiplex PCR reads, yielding one entry per CDR3 protein. The sample carries under 110,000 distinct CDR3 sequences, roughly 29% recorded once. This CDR3 has 15 amino acids. V lost 8 bases and J lost 6, with 20 bases in between. Germline lookup yields CDR1 SGHKS and CDR2 YYEKEE (reference sequence). Material: axillary lymph node tissue. The sequence was collected from a female donor with breast cancer. Some clones in this sample may be carry-over from other donors' samples. This chain uses TRBV5-5 with TRBJ2-2; D may be TRBD1 or TRBD2 (5 bases each). CDR3 bases: TGTGCCAGTGAAGAAATTAGGACGGGGCCCGGGGAGCTGTTTTTT. Its protein product is CASEEIRTGPGELFF.